This T cell receptor (beta chain) was sequenced during a study of blood T cell repertoires in COVID-19. As for the study in general: The United States, Italy and Spain were the sources of the acute and convalescent COVID-19 samples. Sample material is recorded as cDNA or gDNA derived from T cells, B-cell-depleted T cells, or PBMCs.

Produced via immunoSEQ multiplex PCR; TCRdb's table is partial and in-frame only. Of about 370,000 clones listed, about 90% are singletons. The V gene's germline CDR1 is LGHDT and CDR2 YNNKEL (reference sequence). This CDR3 has 16 residues. The ends were cut back, 0 bases at V and 0 bases at J, with 9 bases in the middle. The rearrangement uses TRBV3-1 (or the pseudogene TRBV3-2) and TRBJ1-3; D is ambiguous. Sequencing used peripheral blood. This clonotype was sampled from a woman younger than 45 with COVID-19, enrolled during active disease. Written as DNA, the CDR3 is TGTGCCAGCAGCCAAGATAATGCGGCCTCTGGAAACACCATATATTTT. Translated, it gives CASSQDNAASGNTIYF.